This TCR beta chain is from a study of control samples from healthy donors and cancer patients. The method was immunoSEQ multiplex PCR; TCRdb's version includes in-frame clones alone and lacks a portion of them. The sample consists of just over 150,000 clones, 85% to 95% of them appearing once. Looked up from germline, CDR1 is MNHEY and CDR2 is SVGAGI. The CDR3 runs 14 residues. J gave up 3 bases and V 5 bases, and 6 bases lay outside the gene matches. The sequence came from a woman aged 40 to 50 in good health. The V call is TRBV6-5, the J call TRBJ1-2; 7 nucleotides align to TRBD1. The material sequenced was blood. The CDR3 bases are TGTGCCAGCAGTCCGACAGGGAGGTACTATGGCTACACCTTC. It translates to CASSPTGRYYGYTF.